Following are 23 T cell receptor beta chains from one sample sequenced in a study of Tregs in tolerant kidney transplant recipients. Their specific antigens are unknown. Assay used: immunoSEQ multiplex PCR; TCRdb lists only in-frame clones, some missing. In total, the table holds approximately 990 clones. After 5 to 7 days with irradiated graft donor PBMCs, CFSE-labeled recipient PBMCs were FACS-sorted. The source was CD4+ T cells from blood cultured with allogeneic cells, collected before the transplant. These TCRs come from a human patient who received a combined kidney and bone marrow transplant.

This clone is medium-sized (0.01 to 0.1%) by frequency. The CDR3 loop reads CSARGGLAGRYEQYF. CDR3 DNA (partial): TGCAGTGCTAGAGGGGGACTAGCGGGAAGGTACGAG. V is TRBV20-1 and J is TRBJ2-7; 13 bases are shared with TRBD2. From the germline J gene comes the end of the CDR3, since the read stops 3 residues before it. The CDR3 consists of 15 residues. The V segment lost 1 base and the J segment 4 bases; nucleotides outside the gene matches: 4. Germline V gene data show CDR1 as DFQATT and CDR2 as SNEGSKA (reference sequence).

This clone ranks as medium-sized in terms of frequency. The read falls 3 residues short of the CDR3 end, and the missing part is taken from the germline J gene. The chain recombines TRBV10-3 with TRBJ2-3, with 9 bases identical to TRBD1. Trimming at V came to 6 bases and at J to 3 bases, leaving 4 bases not matched to a gene. CDR3 size: 14 residues. Germline V lookup: CDR1 ENHRY, CDR2 SYGVKD. The CDR3 spells CAIRFDRGTDTQYF. The covered CDR3 bases are TGTGCCATCAGATTCGACAGGGGGACAGATACG.

Turning to this clone: The read is 3 residues too short to cover the CDR3 end, so that end is filled in from the germline J gene. V is TRBV12-3 or TRBV12-4 and J is TRBJ2-3; D is perhaps TRBD1 (5 bases). The CDR3 consists of 15 residues. V was trimmed by 6 bases and J by 0 bases, leaving 13 bases between them. The sequenced CDR3 bases are TGTGCCAGCAGCTTGACGGACAAAAGCACAGATACG. It codes for CASSLTDKSTDT. The complete CDR3 protein is CASSLTDKSTDTQYF.

Frequency places this clone as medium-sized. The CDR3 goes on 3 residues after the read ends, and that part is filled in from the germline J gene. This sequence joins TRBV10-3 and TRBJ2-2; TRBD2 aligns across 14 bases. The V gene end was trimmed by 6 bases and the J gene end by 6 bases; junction bases not matched to a gene: 9. This CDR3 comprises 17 residues. Germline V gene lookup returns CDR1 ENHRY and CDR2 SYGVKD. The DNA read from the CDR3 is TGTGCCATCAGCTCTCGACTAGCGGGAGGGCCCTCCGGGGAG. It specifies CAISSRLAGGPSGE. The full CDR3 protein reads CAISSRLAGGPSGELFF.

A remark on this clone: The sequence runs out 3 residues before the end of the CDR3; the remainder is reconstructed from the germline J gene. This rearrangement joins TRBV28 to TRBJ1-5, with 9 positions matching TRBD1. Germline V gene lookup returns CDR1 MDHEN and CDR2 SYDVKM. The CDR3 is made up of 18 amino acids. With 3 bases clipped from V and 7 bases from J, the junction kept 16 bases outside the gene matches. CDR3 region: CASSLSFGTGRLRQPQHF. The part of the CDR3 DNA that was read is TGTGCCAGCAGTTTGAGTTTCGGGACAGGGAGGTTGAGGCAGCCC.

This clone is called medium-sized based on its frequency. The read terminates 3 residues before the CDR3 end, so the remaining end is supplied by the germline J gene. The rearrangement uses TRBV7-6 and TRBJ2-2; tentatively, D is TRBD1 (6 bases). The CDR3 length is 16 residues. Germline values: CDR1 SGHVS, CDR2 FNYEAQ. Trimming shortened V by 5 bases and J by 2 bases, and 15 bases separated the two germline ends. CDR3 DNA, as far as it was read: TGTGCCAGCAGCAATATTCGACAGGCTAACACCGGGGAG. Its protein is CASSNIRQANTGE. In full, the CDR3 reads CASSNIRQANTGELFF.

This clone is medium-sized by frequency. Read sequence stops 3 residues before the CDR3 end, and the germline J gene provides the missing end. The chain couples TRBV12-3 or TRBV12-4 to TRBJ1-6; possible D gene TRBD1, 5 bases. The CDR3 spans 15 residues. V was cut by 8 bases and J by 6 bases, with 17 bases left in between. The sequenced CDR3 bases are TGTGCCAGCGGGGCAATGGGTCAGGGTAATTCACCC. Protein sequence: CASGAMGQGNSP. The full CDR3 is CASGAMGQGNSPLHF.

This clone counts as medium-sized by frequency. The CDR3 DNA, read in part, is TGTGCCAGCAACCGCGGGGTCCCCTCTGGGGCCAACGTC. Its translation: CASNRGVPSGANV. In full, the CDR3 is CASNRGVPSGANVLTF. The V and J genes are TRBV28 and TRBJ2-6; a weak D match, TRBD2 (6 bases). The read falls 3 residues short of the CDR3 end, and the missing part is taken from the germline J gene. CDR1 and CDR2 from the germline V gene are MDHEN and SYDVKM. This CDR3 contains 16 residues. Trimming pared 7 bases from V and 0 bases from J, leaving 13 bases between.

This clone shows up as medium-sized by frequency. The observed sequence ends 3 residues before the CDR3 terminus, with the missing tail filled in from the germline J gene. Other DNA sequences of this sample code for an identical CDR3. The chain employs TRBV20-1 and TRBJ1-2; D is unclear. This CDR3 has 13 amino acids. Germline CDR1 and CDR2: DFQATT and SNEGSKA (reference sequence). The sequenced CDR3 bases are TGCAGTGCTACCCCCTTGGACTCGGGGGGC. Encoded protein: CSATPLDSGG. The complete CDR3 protein is CSATPLDSGGYTF.

Judged by frequency, this clone is medium-sized. The part of the CDR3 DNA that was read is TGCAGTGCCCGTCGGGGGGCTGGGACTGAA. Protein product: CSARRGAGTE. The CDR3, in full, reads CSARRGAGTEAFF. The V and J genes are TRBV20-1 and TRBJ1-1; D might be TRBD1 (6 bases). The read finishes 3 residues shy of the CDR3 end, and the germline J gene is used to complete it. This CDR3 contains 13 residues. Germline V CDR1 and CDR2: DFQATT, SNEGSKA (reference sequence). V shed 6 bases and J shed 5 bases, with 16 bases lying between them.

This clone is deemed medium-sized by its frequency. Sequencing ends 3 residues short of the CDR3 end; the germline J gene provides the rest. The chain is built from TRBV5-6 and TRBJ1-1, with D maybe TRBD1 (6 bases). CDR3 length: 14 residues. Trimming took 3 bases from V and 3 from J, leaving 12 bases between them. Germline-derived CDR1 and CDR2 are SGHDT and YYEEEE. The part of the CDR3 DNA that was read is TGTGCCAGCAGCTCAGGGGAGGGGCACACTGAA. Translated, it gives CASSSGEGHTE. The whole CDR3 sequence is CASSSGEGHTEAFF.

The sequenced part of the CDR3 DNA is TGTGCTAGTGGTTTGGTCCCTCTAACTAGCGGGGGGGCCTACGAG. It specifies CASGLVPLTSGGAYE. The full CDR3 sequence reads CASGLVPLTSGGAYEQYF. The chain carries TRBV12-5 and TRBJ2-7; 13 bases map to TRBD2. The CDR3 goes on 3 residues after the read ends, and that part is filled in from the germline J gene. Germline V gene lookup returns CDR1 LGHNT and CDR2 FRNRAP. The CDR3 runs to 18 residues. Trimming at V came to 0 bases and at J to 2 bases, leaving 7 bases not matched to a gene.

By frequency, this clone is medium-sized. CDR3 DNA, as far as it was read: TGCAGCGGCCGACAGGGGATGAAGACC. Protein product: CSGRQGMKT. The entire CDR3 is CSGRQGMKTQYF. The gene calls are TRBV29-1 and TRBJ2-5; the match to TRBD1 covers 8 bases. The read stops 3 residues short of the end of the CDR3; the missing end is completed from the germline J gene. CDR3 size: 12 residues. V shed 7 bases, J shed 6 bases, and the junction held 7 bases outside the gene matches. CDR1 and CDR2 (germline): SQVTM, ANQGSEA.

About this clone: The CDR3 end lies 3 residues beyond the end of the read and is filled in from the germline J gene. This chain joins TRBV4-1 and TRBJ1-5; weak D call: TRBD1 (5 bases). V was trimmed by 1 base and J by 5 bases, leaving 18 bases between them. Germline V CDR1 and CDR2: MGHRA, YSYEKL. The CDR3 sequence is 17 residues long. Partial CDR3 DNA: TGCGCCAGCAGCCAAGGGCCAGGGAGGAACTTGGATCAGCCC. Its protein product is CASSQGPGRNLDQP. The full CDR3 reads CASSQGPGRNLDQPQHF.

This clone is classed as medium-sized by frequency. The read halts 3 residues ahead of the CDR3 end, with the missing end drawn from the germline J gene. The V call is TRBV10-1, the J call TRBJ2-1; possible D gene TRBD1, 6 bases. Looked up from germline, CDR1 is WNHNN and CDR2 is SYGVQD (reference sequence). V dropped 4 bases and J dropped 8 bases, with 27 bases sitting between them. CDR3 size: 18 residues. CDR3: CASSGGLGVGVRADEQFF. The CDR3 DNA, read in part, is TGCGCCAGCAGTGGGGGGCTAGGAGTGGGAGTTCGGGCCGATGAG.

This clone is identified as medium-sized (0.01 to 0.1%) from frequency. The missing CDR3 end, 3 residues past where the read stops, is filled in from the germline J gene. V and J are TRBV13 and TRBJ1-2; the match to TRBD1 covers 7 bases. This CDR3 comprises 15 residues. In germline, CDR1 is PRHDT, CDR2 FYEKMQ (reference sequence). Germline trimming cut 5 bases from V and 4 bases from J; bases unmatched to any gene: 10. The part of the CDR3 DNA that was read is TGTGCCAGCAGCCCTGACAGGGCCGGGCTCTATGGC. Protein: CASSPDRAGLYG. The full CDR3 is CASSPDRAGLYGYTF.

On this clone itself: The read finishes 3 residues shy of the CDR3 end, and the germline J gene is used to complete it. This chain uses TRBV3-1 (or the pseudogene TRBV3-2) with TRBJ2-5; D gene uncertain. From germline, CDR1 is LGHDT and CDR2 YNNKEL (reference sequence). The CDR3 totals 16 residues. V lost 2 bases to trimming and J lost 4 bases, with 17 bases between them. Partial CDR3 DNA: TGTGCCAGCAGCCAATCCCCTCGATCGTTCGGAGAGACC. This encodes CASSQSPRSFGET. Given in full, the CDR3 is CASSQSPRSFGETQYF.

This clone is medium-sized (0.01 to 0.1%) by frequency. The missing CDR3 end, 3 residues past where the read stops, is filled in from the germline J gene. This chain links TRBV19 with TRBJ2-1; 10 bases are a match to TRBD1. This CDR3 region has 16 residues. V lost 5 bases to trimming and J lost 6 bases; unmatched junction nucleotides: 10. CDR1 and CDR2 from the germline V gene are LNHDA and SQIVND (reference sequence). The part of the CDR3 DNA that was read is TGTGCCAGTAGTCTTATTCCGGGACAGGGGACCAATGAG. As protein: CASSLIPGQGTNE. The whole CDR3 protein is CASSLIPGQGTNEQFF.

Comments on this clone: Read sequence stops 3 residues before the CDR3 end, and the germline J gene provides the missing end. The chain employs TRBV28 and TRBJ1-2; D is possibly TRBD1 (6 bases). This CDR3 comprises 13 residues. Germline V gene data show CDR1 as MDHEN and CDR2 as SYDVKM. Trimming took off 9 bases at V and 0 bases at J, with 11 bases between the two ends. The CDR3 loop reads CASSQGPNYGYTF. The CDR3 DNA, read in part, is TGTGCCAGTTCTCAGGGGCCTAACTATGGC.

This clone registers medium-sized by frequency. The read terminates 3 residues ahead of where the CDR3 ends, so the germline J gene completes it. The chain joins TRBV2 to TRBJ1-1; perhaps TRBD1 as D (6 bases). Germline CDR1 reads SNHLY; CDR2 reads FYNNEI. The CDR3 is 16 residues long. V was shortened by 6 bases and J by 1 base, with 18 bases between the two germline ends. The chain's CDR3 is CASSILQGYENTEAFF. The CDR3 bases that were read are TGTGCCAGCAGCATCCTACAGGGATATGAGAACACTGAA.

This clone is large by frequency. Read data end 3 residues before the CDR3 end; the end is taken from the germline J gene. This rearrangement joins TRBV20-1 to TRBJ1-4; possibly TRBD1 for D (6 bases). The germline gives CDR1 DFQATT, CDR2 SNEGSKA (reference sequence). V dropped 6 bases and J dropped 6 bases, with 17 bases sitting between them. CDR3 length: 14 amino acids. The CDR3 sequence: CSAEGGGKYEKLFF. The sequenced part of the CDR3 DNA is TGCAGTGCCGAAGGAGGGGGAAAATATGAAAAA.

By frequency, this clone is medium-sized. One end of the junction is discordant with germline, which a read error may explain. The read terminates 3 residues ahead of where the CDR3 ends, so the germline J gene completes it. The rearrangement links TRBV4-2 to TRBJ2-5, with unresolved D. Germline V gives CDR1 LGHNA, CDR2 YNFKEQ. This CDR3 spans 16 amino acids. The CDR3 sequence: CASSQAVLTAQETQYF. CDR3 bases read: TGCGCCAGCAGCCAAGCTGTACTCACAGCCCAAGAGACC.

Note on this clone: Sequencing ends 3 residues short of the CDR3 end; the germline J gene provides the rest. The chain joins TRBV12-3 or TRBV12-4 to TRBJ2-2; tentatively, D is TRBD2 (7 bases). V was pared by 10 bases and J by 6 bases, with 18 bases between. The CDR3 spans 14 residues. The sequenced part of the CDR3 DNA is TGTGCCACCAACCTCTGGGAGGGGGCCGGGGAG. Protein product: CATNLWEGAGE. The full CDR3 reads CATNLWEGAGELFF.